Included here is one T cell receptor (beta chain) sequence, with context. Its antigen is not known. The germline V gene has CDR1 SGHRS and CDR2 YFSETQ. The CDR3 is made up of 16 amino acids. V was clipped by 1 base and J by 0 bases, with 11 bases between them. These data come from a study of post-analysis software for immune sequencing data. Study findings and constraints: About five TRBV segments, including TRBV5-6, TRBV5-1 and TRBV20-1, were more frequent in patients than controls.

Unique molecular identifiers were built into the TCR beta cDNA libraries. Using its own MiXCR run on the PCR reads, TCRdb lists one record per CDR3 protein. The table includes hundreds of thousands of distinct CDR3 sequences, approximately 59% detected once. The rearrangement links TRBV5-1 to TRBJ2-1; TRBD2 is a possible D gene (6 bases). The sequencing input was blood. This receptor was taken from a girl between 2 and 10 years old with multiple sclerosis. CDR3 in amino acids: CASSLSLASSYNEQFF. The CDR3 coding sequence is TGCGCCAGCAGCTTGTCCCTAGCGAGCTCCTACAATGAGCAGTTCTTC.